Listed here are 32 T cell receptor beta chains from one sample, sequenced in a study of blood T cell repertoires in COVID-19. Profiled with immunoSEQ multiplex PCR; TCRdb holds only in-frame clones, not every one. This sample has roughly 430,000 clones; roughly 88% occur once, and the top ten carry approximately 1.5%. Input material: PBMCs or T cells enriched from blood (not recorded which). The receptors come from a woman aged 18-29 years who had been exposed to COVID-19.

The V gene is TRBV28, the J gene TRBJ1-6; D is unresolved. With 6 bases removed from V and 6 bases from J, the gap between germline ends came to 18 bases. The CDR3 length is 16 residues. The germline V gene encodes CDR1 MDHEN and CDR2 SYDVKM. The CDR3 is CASSLTAGIINSPLHF. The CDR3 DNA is TGTGCCAGCAGCCTTACAGCAGGAATAATTAATTCACCCCTCCACTTT.

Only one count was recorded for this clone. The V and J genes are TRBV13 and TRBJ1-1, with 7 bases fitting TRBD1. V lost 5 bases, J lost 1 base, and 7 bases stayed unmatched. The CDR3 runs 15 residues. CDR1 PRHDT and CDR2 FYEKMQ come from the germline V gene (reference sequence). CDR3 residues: CASSPYRTGNTEAFF. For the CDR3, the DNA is TGTGCCAGCAGCCCCTACCGGACAGGGAACACTGAAGCTTTCTTT.

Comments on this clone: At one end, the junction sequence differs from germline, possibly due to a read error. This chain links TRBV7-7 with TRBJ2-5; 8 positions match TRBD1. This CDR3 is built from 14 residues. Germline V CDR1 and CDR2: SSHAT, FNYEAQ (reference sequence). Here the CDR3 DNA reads TGTGCTAGCAGCTTAGGGACAGGCCCTGAGACCCAGTACTTC. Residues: CASSLGTGPETQYF.

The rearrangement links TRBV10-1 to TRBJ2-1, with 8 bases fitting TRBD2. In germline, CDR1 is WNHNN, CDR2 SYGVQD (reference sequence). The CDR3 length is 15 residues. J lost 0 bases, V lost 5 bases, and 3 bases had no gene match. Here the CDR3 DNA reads TGCGCCAGCAGTAAGAGCGGGAGCTCCTACAATGAGCAGTTCTTC. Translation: CASSKSGSSYNEQFF.

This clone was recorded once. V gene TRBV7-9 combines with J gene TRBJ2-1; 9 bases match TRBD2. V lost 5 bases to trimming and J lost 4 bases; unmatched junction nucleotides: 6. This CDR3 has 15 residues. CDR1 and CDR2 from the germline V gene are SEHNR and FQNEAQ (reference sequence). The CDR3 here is CASSKLAGAYNEQFF. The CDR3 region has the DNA TGTGCCAGCAGCAAATTAGCGGGAGCGTACAATGAGCAGTTCTTC.

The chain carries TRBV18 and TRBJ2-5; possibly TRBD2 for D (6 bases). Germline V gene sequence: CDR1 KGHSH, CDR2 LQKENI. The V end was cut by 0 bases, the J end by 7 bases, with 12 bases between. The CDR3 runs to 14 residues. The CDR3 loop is CASSPPGGVGTQYF. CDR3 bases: TGTGCCAGCTCACCACCCGGAGGGGTCGGGACCCAGTACTTC.

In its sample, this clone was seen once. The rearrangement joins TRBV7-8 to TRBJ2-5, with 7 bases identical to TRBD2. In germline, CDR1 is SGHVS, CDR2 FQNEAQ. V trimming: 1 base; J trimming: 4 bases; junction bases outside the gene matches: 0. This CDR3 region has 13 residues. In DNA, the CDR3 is TGTGCCAGCAGCTTAGGGGAGGGAGAGACCCAGTACTTC. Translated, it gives CASSLGEGETQYF.

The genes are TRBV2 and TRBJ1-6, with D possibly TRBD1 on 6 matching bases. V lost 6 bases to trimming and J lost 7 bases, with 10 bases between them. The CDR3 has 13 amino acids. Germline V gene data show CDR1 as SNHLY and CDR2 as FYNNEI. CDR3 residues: CASSGTQNSPLHF. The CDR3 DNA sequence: TGTGCCAGCAGCGGGACACAAAATTCACCCCTCCACTTT.

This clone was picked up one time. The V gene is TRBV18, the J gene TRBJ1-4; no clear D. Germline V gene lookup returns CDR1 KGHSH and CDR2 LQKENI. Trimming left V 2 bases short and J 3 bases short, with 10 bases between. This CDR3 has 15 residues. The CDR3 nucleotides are TGTGCCAGCTCACCAGGTCCACAGCCTAATGAAAAACTGTTTTTT. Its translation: CASSPGPQPNEKLFF.

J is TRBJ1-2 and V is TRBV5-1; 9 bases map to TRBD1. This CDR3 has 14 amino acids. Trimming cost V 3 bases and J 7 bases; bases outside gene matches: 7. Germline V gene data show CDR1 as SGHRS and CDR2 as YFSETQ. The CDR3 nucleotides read TGCGCCAGCAGCTCGGGACAGGGAGGTGGTGGCTACACCTTC. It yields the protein CASSSGQGGGGYTF. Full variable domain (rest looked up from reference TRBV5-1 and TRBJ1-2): KAGVTQTPRYLIKTRGQQVTLSCSPISGHRSVSWYQQTPGQGLQFLFEYFSETQRNKGNFPGRFSGRQFSNSRSEMNVSTLELGDSALYLCASSSGQGGGGYTFGSGTRLTVV.

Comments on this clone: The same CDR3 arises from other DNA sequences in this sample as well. The CDR3 DNA reads as TGCGCCAGCAGCTTGGGGCAAATCTACGAGCAGTACTTC. It specifies CASSLGQIYEQYF. The chain recombines TRBV5-1 with TRBJ2-7; no clear D. The CDR3 length is 13 residues. In germline, CDR1 is SGHRS, CDR2 YFSETQ. V lost 0 bases and J lost 3, with 7 bases in between. Full variable domain (missing parts from reference TRBV5-1 and TRBJ2-7): KAGVTQTPRYLIKTRGQQVTLSCSPISGHRSVSWYQQTPGQGLQFLFEYFSETQRNKGNFPGRFSGRQFSNSRSEMNVSTLELGDSALYLCASSLGQIYEQYFGPGTRLTVT.

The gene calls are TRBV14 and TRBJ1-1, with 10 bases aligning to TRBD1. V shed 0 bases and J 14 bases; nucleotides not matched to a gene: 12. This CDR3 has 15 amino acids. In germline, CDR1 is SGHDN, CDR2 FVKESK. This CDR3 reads CASSQDLGQGPAPFF. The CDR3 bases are TGTGCCAGCAGCCAAGACTTGGGACAGGGGCCGGCCCCGTTCTTT.

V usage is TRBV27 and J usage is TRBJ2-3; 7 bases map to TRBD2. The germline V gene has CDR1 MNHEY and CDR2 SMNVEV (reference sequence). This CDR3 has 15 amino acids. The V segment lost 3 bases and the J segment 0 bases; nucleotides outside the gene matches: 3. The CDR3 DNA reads TGTGCCAGCAGTTTTACTAGCGCTAGCACAGATACGCAGTATTTT. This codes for CASSFTSASTDTQYF.

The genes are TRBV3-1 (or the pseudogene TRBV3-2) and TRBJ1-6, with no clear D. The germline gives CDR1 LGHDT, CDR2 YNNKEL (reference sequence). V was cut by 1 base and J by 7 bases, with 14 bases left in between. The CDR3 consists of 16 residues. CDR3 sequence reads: CASSQATGVKNSPLHF. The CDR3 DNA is TGTGCCAGCAGCCAAGCAACCGGGGTTAAGAATTCACCCCTCCACTTT.

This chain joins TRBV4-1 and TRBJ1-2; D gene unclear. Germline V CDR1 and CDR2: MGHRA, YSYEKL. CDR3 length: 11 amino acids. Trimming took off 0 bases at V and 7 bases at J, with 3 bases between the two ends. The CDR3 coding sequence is TGCGCCAGCAGCCAAGACGGTGGCTACACCTTC. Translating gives CASSQDGGYTF.

The CDR3 spells CASSLPPPGTSFAYEQYF. The CDR3 nucleotides read TGCGCCAGCAGCTTGCCCCCCCCCGGGACTAGCTTCGCCTACGAGCAGTACTTC. The V gene is TRBV5-1, the J gene TRBJ2-7; TRBD2 matches 9 bases. J was trimmed by 2 bases and V by 1 base; bases with no gene match: 13. The CDR3 covers 18 residues. The germline V gene has CDR1 SGHRS and CDR2 YFSETQ.

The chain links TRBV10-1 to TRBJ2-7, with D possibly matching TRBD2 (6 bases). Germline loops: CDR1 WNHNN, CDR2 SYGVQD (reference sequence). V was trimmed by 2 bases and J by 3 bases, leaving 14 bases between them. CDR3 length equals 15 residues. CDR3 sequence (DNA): TGCGCCAGCAGTGAGAATCGAGCGGGCGGCTACGAGCAGTACTTC. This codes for CASSENRAGGYEQYF.

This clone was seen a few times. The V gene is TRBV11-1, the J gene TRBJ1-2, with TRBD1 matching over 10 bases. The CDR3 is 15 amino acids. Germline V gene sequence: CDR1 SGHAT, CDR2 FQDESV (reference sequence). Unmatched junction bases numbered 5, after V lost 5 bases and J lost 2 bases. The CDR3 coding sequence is TGTGCCAGCAGCCCACTGGGACAGGGGAACTATGGCTACACCTTC. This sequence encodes CASSPLGQGNYGYTF.

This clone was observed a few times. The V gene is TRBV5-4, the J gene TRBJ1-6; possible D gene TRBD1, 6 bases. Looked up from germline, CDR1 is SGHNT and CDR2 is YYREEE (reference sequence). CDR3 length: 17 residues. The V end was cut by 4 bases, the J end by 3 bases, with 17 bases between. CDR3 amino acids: CASSLQQGPFYNSPLHF. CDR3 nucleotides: TGTGCCAGCAGCCTCCAACAGGGCCCCTTCTATAATTCACCCCTCCACTTT. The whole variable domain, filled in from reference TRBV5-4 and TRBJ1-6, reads ETGVTQSPTHLIKTRGQQVTLRCSSQSGHNTVSWYQQALGQGPQFIFQYYREEENGRGNFPPRFSGLQFPNYSSELNVNALELDDSALYLCASSLQQGPFYNSPLHFGNGTRLTVT.

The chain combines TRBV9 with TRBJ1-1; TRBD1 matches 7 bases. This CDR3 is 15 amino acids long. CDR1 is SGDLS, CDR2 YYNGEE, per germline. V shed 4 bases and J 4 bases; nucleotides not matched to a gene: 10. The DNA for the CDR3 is TGTGCCAGCAGCCCCGGACAGGCGGGGAGCACTGAAGCTTTCTTT. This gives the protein CASSPGQAGSTEAFF.

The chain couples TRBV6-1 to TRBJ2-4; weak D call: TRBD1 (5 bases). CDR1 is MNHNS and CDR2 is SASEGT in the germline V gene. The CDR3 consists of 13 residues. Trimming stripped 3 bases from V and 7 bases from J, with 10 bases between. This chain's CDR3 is CASSEAGWNIQYF. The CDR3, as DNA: TGTGCCAGCAGTGAGGCAGGGTGGAACATTCAGTACTTC.

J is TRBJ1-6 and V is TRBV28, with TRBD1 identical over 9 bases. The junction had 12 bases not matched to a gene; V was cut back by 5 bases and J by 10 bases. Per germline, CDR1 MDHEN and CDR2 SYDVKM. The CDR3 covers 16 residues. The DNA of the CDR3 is TGTGCCAGCAGTAGCACTACCGGGACAGGGTGGTCACCCCTCCACTTT. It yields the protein CASSSTTGTGWSPLHF.

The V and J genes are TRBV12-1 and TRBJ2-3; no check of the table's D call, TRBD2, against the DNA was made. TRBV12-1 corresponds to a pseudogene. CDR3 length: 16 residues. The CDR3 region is CASRSTGGIRVDTQYF. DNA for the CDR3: TGTGCCAGCAGGAGTACAGGCGGGATAAGGGTAGATACGCAGTATTTT.

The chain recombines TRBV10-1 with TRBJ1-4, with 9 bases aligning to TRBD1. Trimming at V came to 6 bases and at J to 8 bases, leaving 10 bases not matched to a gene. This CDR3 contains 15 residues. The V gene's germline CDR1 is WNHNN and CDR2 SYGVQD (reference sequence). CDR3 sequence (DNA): TGCGCCAGCAGGAACAACAGGGGGCGGAGGGAAAAACTGTTTTTT. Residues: CASRNNRGRREKLFF.

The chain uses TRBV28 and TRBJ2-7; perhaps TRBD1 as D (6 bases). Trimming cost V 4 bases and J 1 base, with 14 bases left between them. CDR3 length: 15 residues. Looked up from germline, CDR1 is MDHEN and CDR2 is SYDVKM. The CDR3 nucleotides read TGTGCCAGCAGTTCCTCAGGGGAAGGGTCCTACGAGCAGTACTTC. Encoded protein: CASSSSGEGSYEQYF.

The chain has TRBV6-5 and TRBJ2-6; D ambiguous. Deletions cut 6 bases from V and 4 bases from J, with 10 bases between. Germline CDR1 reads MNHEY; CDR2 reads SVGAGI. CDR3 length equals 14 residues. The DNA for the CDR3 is TGTGCCAGCAGCTTAATGCGGGGGGCCAACGTCCTGACTTTC. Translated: CASSLMRGANVLTF.

CDR3 protein: CASSPLGQGAHEQYF. The DNA for the CDR3 is TGTGCCAGCTCACCCCTGGGACAGGGGGCTCACGAGCAGTACTTC. This chain links TRBV18 with TRBJ2-7, with 12 bases identical to TRBD1. Germline V CDR1 and CDR2: KGHSH, LQKENI. This CDR3 region has 15 residues. V shed 3 bases, J shed 5 bases, and the junction held 5 bases outside the gene matches.

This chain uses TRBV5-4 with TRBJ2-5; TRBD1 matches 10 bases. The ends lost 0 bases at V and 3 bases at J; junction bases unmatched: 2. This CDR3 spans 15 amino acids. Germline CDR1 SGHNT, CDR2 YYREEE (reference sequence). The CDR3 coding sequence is TGTGCCAGCAGCTTGGTCGGGACAGGGGAAGAGACCCAGTACTTC. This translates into CASSLVGTGEETQYF.

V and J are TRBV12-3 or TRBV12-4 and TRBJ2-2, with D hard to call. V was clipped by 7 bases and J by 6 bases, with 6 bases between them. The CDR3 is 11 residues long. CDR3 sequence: CASMAAGELFF. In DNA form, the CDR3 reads TGTGCCAGCATGGCGGCCGGGGAGCTGTTTTTT.

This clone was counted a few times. CDR3: CASSYSTGFPLHF. The CDR3 coding sequence is TGTGCCAGCAGTTACTCCACAGGGTTCCCCCTCCACTTT. The genes are TRBV6-5 and TRBJ1-6, with D perhaps matching TRBD1 (6 bases). The CDR3 extends over 13 amino acids. The V end lost 0 bases, the J end lost 13 bases, and 10 bases lay between the germline ends. Germline V gene data show CDR1 as MNHEY and CDR2 as SVGAGI.

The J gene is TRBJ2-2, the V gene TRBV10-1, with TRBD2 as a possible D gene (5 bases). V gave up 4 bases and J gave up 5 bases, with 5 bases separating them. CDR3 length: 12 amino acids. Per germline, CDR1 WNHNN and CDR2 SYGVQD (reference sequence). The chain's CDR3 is CASSGGTGELFF. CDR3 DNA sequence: TGCGCCAGCAGTGGAGGGACCGGGGAGCTGTTTTTT.

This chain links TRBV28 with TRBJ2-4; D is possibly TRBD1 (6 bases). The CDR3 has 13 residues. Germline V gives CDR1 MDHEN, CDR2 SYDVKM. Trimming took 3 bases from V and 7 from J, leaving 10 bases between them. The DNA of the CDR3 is TGTGCCAGCAGTTTGGACAGAGGGAACATTCAGTACTTC. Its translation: CASSLDRGNIQYF.